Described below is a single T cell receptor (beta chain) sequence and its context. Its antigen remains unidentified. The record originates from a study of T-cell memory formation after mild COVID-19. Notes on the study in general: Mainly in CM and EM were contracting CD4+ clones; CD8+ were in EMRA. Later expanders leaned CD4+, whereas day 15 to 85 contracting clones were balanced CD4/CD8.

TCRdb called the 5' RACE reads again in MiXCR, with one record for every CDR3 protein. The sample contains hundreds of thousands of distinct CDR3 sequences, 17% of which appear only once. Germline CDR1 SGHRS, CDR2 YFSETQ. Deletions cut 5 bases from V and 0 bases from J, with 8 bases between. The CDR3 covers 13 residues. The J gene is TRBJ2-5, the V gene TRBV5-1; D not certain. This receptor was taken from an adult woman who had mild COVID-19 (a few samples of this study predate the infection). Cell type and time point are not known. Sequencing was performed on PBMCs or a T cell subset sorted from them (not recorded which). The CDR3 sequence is CASSSLYQETQYF. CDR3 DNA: TGCGCCAGCAGTTCGCTGTACCAAGAGACCCAGTACTTC.